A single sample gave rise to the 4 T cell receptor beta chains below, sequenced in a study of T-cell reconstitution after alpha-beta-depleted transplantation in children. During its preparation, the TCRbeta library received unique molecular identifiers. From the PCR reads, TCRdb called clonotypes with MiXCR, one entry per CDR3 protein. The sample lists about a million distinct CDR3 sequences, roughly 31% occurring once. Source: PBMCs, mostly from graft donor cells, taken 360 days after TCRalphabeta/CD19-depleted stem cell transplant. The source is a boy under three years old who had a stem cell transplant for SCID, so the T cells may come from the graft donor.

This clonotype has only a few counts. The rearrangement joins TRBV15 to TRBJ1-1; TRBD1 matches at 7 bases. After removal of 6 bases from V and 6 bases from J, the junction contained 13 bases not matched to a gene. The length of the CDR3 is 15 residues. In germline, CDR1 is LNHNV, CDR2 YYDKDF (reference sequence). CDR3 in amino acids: CATSRQGPGGPEAFF. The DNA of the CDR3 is TGTGCCACCAGTCGACAGGGACCCGGGGGACCTGAAGCTTTCTTT. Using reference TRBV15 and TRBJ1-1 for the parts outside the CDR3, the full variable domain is DAMVIQNPRYQVTQFGKPVTLSCSQTLNHNVMYWYQQKSSQAPKLLFHYYDKDFNNEADTPDNFQSRRPNTSFCFLDIRSPGLGDTAMYLCATSRQGPGGPEAFFGQGTRLTVV.

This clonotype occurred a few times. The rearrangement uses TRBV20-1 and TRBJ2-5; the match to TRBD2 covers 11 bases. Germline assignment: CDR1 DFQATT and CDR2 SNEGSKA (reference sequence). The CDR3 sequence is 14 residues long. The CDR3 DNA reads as TGCAGCGCCACGGGACTAGCGGATCAAGAGACCCAGTACTTC. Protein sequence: CSATGLADQETQYF.

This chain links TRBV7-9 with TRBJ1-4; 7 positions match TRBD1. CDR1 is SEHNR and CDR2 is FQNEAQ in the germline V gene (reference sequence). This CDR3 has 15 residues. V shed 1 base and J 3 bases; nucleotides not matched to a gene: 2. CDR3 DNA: TGTGCCAGCAGCTTAGGCGGACAGGCTAATGAAAAACTGTTTTTT. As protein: CASSLGGQANEKLFF.

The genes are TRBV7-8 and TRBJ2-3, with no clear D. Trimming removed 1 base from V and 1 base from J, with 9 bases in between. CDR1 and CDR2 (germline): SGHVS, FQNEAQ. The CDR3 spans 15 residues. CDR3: CASSLVGPRTDTQYF. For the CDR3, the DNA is TGTGCCAGCAGCTTAGTTGGGCCTCGCACAGATACGCAGTATTTT.